These 21 T cell receptor beta chains were sequenced from one sample in a study of blood T cell repertoires in COVID-19 (dated by TCRdb to 2018 to 2021). To prepare the library, the immunoSEQ multiplex PCR assay was applied. Not all clones reach the TCRdb copy of this immuneACCESS table, which keeps in-frame sequences only. Checked studies attribute under half of the gap to unresolved V genes and leave the rest unexplained. The sample has some 230,000 clones on record, approximately 82% of them singletons. Of the sample, 15% falls within the top ten clones. Input material: PBMCs or T cells enriched from blood (not recorded which). The receptors were gathered from a man aged 35-49 years who had recovered from COVID-19.

This chain uses TRBV7-3 with TRBJ2-3; tentatively, D is TRBD1 (5 bases). V dropped 2 bases and J dropped 1 base, with 7 bases sitting between them. Germline CDR1 and CDR2: SGHTA and FQGTGA. This CDR3 has 14 residues. The DNA of the CDR3 is TGTGCCAGCAGCTTACAGGGTCGCACAGATACGCAGTATTTT. This translates into CASSLQGRTDTQYF.

The chain joins TRBV7-3 to TRBJ2-3; 10 nucleotides align to TRBD1. Germline lookup yields CDR1 SGHTA and CDR2 FQGTGA. The CDR3 spans 15 residues. The trim removed 5 bases at V and 7 bases at J, leaving 9 bases unmatched. CDR3 bases: TGTGCCAGCAGCCCCGCGGGACAGGGGACACATACGCAGTATTTT. Its translation: CASSPAGQGTHTQYF.

This sequence joins TRBV15 and TRBJ1-6; 10 bases line up with TRBD1. Germline V gene sequence: CDR1 LNHNV, CDR2 YYDKDF (reference sequence). There are 16 residues in the CDR3. After removal of 0 bases from V and 10 bases from J, the junction contained 6 bases not matched to a gene. CDR3 amino acids: CATSRDLRTGGSPLHF. CDR3 coding DNA: TGTGCCACCAGCAGAGATCTGAGGACAGGGGGGTCACCCCTCCACTTT.

This clone was observed once. CDR3 sequence: CASSRDRAPSTIYF. CDR3 bases: TGCGCCAGCAGCCGGGACAGGGCCCCCAGCACCATATATTTT. The genes are TRBV4-3 and TRBJ1-3; 9 nucleotides align to TRBD1. Trimming removed 4 bases from V and 9 bases from J; junction bases left unmatched: 7. This CDR3 spans 14 amino acids. Germline CDR1 reads LGHNA; CDR2 reads YSLEER.

This clone came up a few times. The chain carries TRBV6-1 and TRBJ2-1; 8 bases match TRBD1. CDR1 and CDR2 from the germline V gene are MNHNS and SASEGT. The junction had 9 bases not matched to a gene; V was cut back by 4 bases and J by 4 bases. The CDR3 runs 16 residues. The CDR3 region is CASSGWTGRMYNEQFF. Here the CDR3 DNA reads TGTGCCAGCAGTGGGTGGACAGGGCGGATGTACAATGAGCAGTTCTTC.

V and J are TRBV3-1 (or the pseudogene TRBV3-2) and TRBJ2-5; D not certain. The CDR3 runs 14 residues. Trimming took 0 bases from V and 6 from J, leaving 11 bases between them. CDR1 is LGHDT, CDR2 YNNKEL, per germline (reference sequence). The CDR3 sequence is CASSQDRGQQTQYF. DNA for the CDR3: TGTGCCAGCAGCCAAGATAGAGGTCAACAGACCCAGTACTTC.

To note about this clone: Other nucleotide sequences from this sample produce the same CDR3. The chain uses TRBV6-2 or TRBV6-3 and TRBJ2-1; 12 nucleotides match TRBD2. Germline values: CDR1 MNHEY, CDR2 SVGEGT. The CDR3 is 17 residues long. Losses at the gene ends were 0 bases for V and 2 bases for J; bases not matched to a gene: 2. Here the CDR3 DNA reads TGTGCCAGCAGTTACTCCGGACTAGCGGGAACCTACAATGAGCAGTTCTTC. Translated, it gives CASSYSGLAGTYNEQFF.

This chain links TRBV20-1 with TRBJ1-2; 9 bases are shared with TRBD1. V gave up 5 bases and J gave up 7 bases; unmatched junction bases: 2. Germline values: CDR1 DFQATT, CDR2 SNEGSKA (reference sequence). CDR3 length equals 11 residues. The CDR3 loop reads CSASDRGGYTF. CDR3 DNA: TGCAGTGCTTCGGACAGGGGTGGCTACACCTTC.

V is TRBV5-1 and J is TRBJ2-1; D remains unclear. The germline V gene has CDR1 SGHRS and CDR2 YFSETQ. The CDR3 runs to 16 residues. V gave up 0 bases and J gave up 2 bases, with 12 bases separating them. DNA for the CDR3: TGCGCCAGCAGCTTGGACGCCCCTATGACCTACAATGAGCAGTTCTTC. It yields the protein CASSLDAPMTYNEQFF.

This chain joins TRBV14 and TRBJ2-7; D unclear. Germline CDR1 reads SGHDN; CDR2 reads FVKESK. Between the trimmed V and J ends, which lost 4 bases and 5 bases, there was a span of 9 bases. This CDR3 has 12 amino acids. The CDR3 region is CASSRGWNEQYF. Written as DNA, the CDR3 is TGTGCCAGCAGCCGAGGATGGAACGAGCAGTACTTC.

The chain combines TRBV28 with TRBJ1-3; unclear D gene. Germline V gives CDR1 MDHEN, CDR2 SYDVKM. Trimming left V 1 base short and J 4 bases short, with 11 bases between. The CDR3 extends over 15 amino acids. For the CDR3, the DNA is TGTGCCAGCAGTTTATACGTGACACAGGGAAACACCATATATTTT. Residues: CASSLYVTQGNTIYF.

This sequence joins TRBV9 and TRBJ1-3, with D possibly TRBD1 on 6 matching bases. Trimming shortened V by 7 bases and J by 3 bases, and 20 bases separated the two germline ends. Germline-derived CDR1 and CDR2 are SGDLS and YYNGEE. The CDR3 covers 16 residues. CDR3 region: CASGDRFGDGGNTIYF. The CDR3 DNA reads as TGTGCCAGCGGCGACAGGTTTGGAGATGGTGGAAACACCATATATTTT.

The gene calls are TRBV5-1 and TRBJ1-1; a possible D gene is TRBD1 (5 bases). This CDR3 spans 16 amino acids. Trimming pared 0 bases from V and 1 base from J, leaving 13 bases between. Germline values: CDR1 SGHRS, CDR2 YFSETQ. CDR3 amino acids: CASSLEGGVRNTEAFF. The CDR3 nucleotides read TGCGCCAGCAGCTTGGAGGGAGGGGTTCGGAACACTGAAGCTTTCTTT.

The chain has TRBV7-2 and TRBJ1-6, with TRBD1 matching 10 bases. CDR3 length: 17 residues. Trimming removed 6 bases from V and 9 bases from J; junction bases left unmatched: 14. CDR1 is SGHTA, CDR2 FQGNSA, per germline. CDR3 residues: CASSFRIDRGLSSPLHF. The CDR3 nucleotides read TGTGCCAGCAGTTTTCGAATAGACAGGGGGCTCTCTTCACCCCTCCACTTT.

The genes are TRBV25-1 and TRBJ2-5; possibly TRBD1 for D (6 bases). This CDR3 has 14 amino acids. Germline V gene data show CDR1 as MGHDK and CDR2 as SYGVNS. Trimming cost V 6 bases and J 2 bases, with 13 bases left between them. CDR3 region: CASSTPRGQETQYF. The CDR3 DNA reads as TGTGCCAGCAGCACCCCTAGGGGGCAAGAGACCCAGTACTTC.

The genes are TRBV6-5 and TRBJ2-7; 10 nucleotides agree with TRBD1. J gave up 6 bases and V 10 bases, and 12 bases lay outside the gene matches. CDR1 and CDR2 (germline): MNHEY, SVGAGI. The CDR3 totals 14 residues. CDR3 sequence reads: CATRQGAGGGEQYF. CDR3 DNA sequence: TGTGCCACCAGACAGGGGGCGGGGGGTGGCGAGCAGTACTTC.

The rearrangement joins TRBV7-2 to TRBJ1-1; 7 nucleotides align to TRBD1. Germline V gene data show CDR1 as SGHTA and CDR2 as FQGNSA. The trim removed 5 bases at V and 7 bases at J, leaving 10 bases unmatched. The CDR3 consists of 14 residues. The CDR3 protein is CASSPTGPWGEAFF. The CDR3 DNA follows: TGTGCCAGCAGCCCGACAGGGCCTTGGGGTGAAGCTTTCTTT.

As concerns this clone: Other DNA sequences from this sample encode an identical CDR3 as well. The chain combines TRBV7-9 with TRBJ1-2; no clear D. The germline gives CDR1 SEHNR, CDR2 FQNEAQ (reference sequence). Trimming removed 1 base from V and 5 bases from J, with 5 bases in between. The CDR3 consists of 12 residues. The CDR3, as DNA: TGTGCCAGCAGCTTAGGCAGTTATGGCTACACCTTC. It translates to CASSLGSYGYTF.

For the CDR3, the DNA is TGTGCCAGCAGCTTGGGGTCAGGGGCGGGCGATCAGCCCCAGCATTTT. Translated, it gives CASSLGSGAGDQPQHF. The chain links TRBV5-6 to TRBJ1-5; a weak D match, TRBD1 (6 bases). Germline values: CDR1 SGHDT, CDR2 YYEEEE. The length of the CDR3 is 16 residues. With 0 bases removed from V and 5 bases from J, the gap between germline ends came to 15 bases.

The rearrangement joins TRBV7-2 to TRBJ1-4; 7 positions agree with TRBD1. V shed 3 bases, J shed 8 bases, and the junction held 0 bases outside the gene matches. In germline, CDR1 is SGHTA, CDR2 FQGNSA. The length of the CDR3 is 12 residues. The CDR3 protein is CASSLTGEKLFF. The DNA of the CDR3 is TGTGCCAGCAGCTTGACAGGGGAAAAACTGTTTTTT.

The V gene is TRBV19, the J gene TRBJ2-1; a possible D gene is TRBD2 (6 bases). The germline gives CDR1 LNHDA, CDR2 SQIVND (reference sequence). This CDR3 is 15 amino acids long. V lost 5 bases to trimming and J lost 8 bases, with 19 bases between them. CDR3 loop: CASSPHPTGGYEQFF. Here the CDR3 DNA reads TGTGCCAGTAGTCCTCACCCGACCGGAGGGTATGAGCAGTTCTTC.